Listed below are T cell receptor beta chains from one sample, sequenced in a study of cytomegalovirus exposure and HLA in healthy donors. Produced via immunoSEQ multiplex PCR; TCRdb's table is partial and in-frame only. The data show some 130,000 clones, with roughly four fifths seen just once and roughly 27% held by the top ten. The sample consisted of PBMCs. The receptor source for this set is a man aged 25 to 40 in good health and CMV-seropositive. Each CDR3 is given without its conserved first and last residue.

V gene: TRBV10-3
J gene: TRBJ2-3
CDR3 length: 12
CDR3 protein: AISGQDSTDTQY

V gene: TRBV19
J gene: TRBJ1-2
CDR3 length: 13
CDR3 protein: ASSGMKGANYGYT

V gene: TRBV7-2
J gene: TRBJ2-5
CDR3 length: 14
CDR3 protein: ASSLMLAGGRETQY

V gene: TRBV2
J gene: TRBJ2-7
CDR3 length: 13
CDR3 protein: ASSEGLAGGGEQY

V gene: TRBV12-5
J gene: TRBJ1-1
CDR3 length: 16
CDR3 protein: ASGLVRTGLIEGTEAF

V gene: TRBV7-9
J gene: TRBJ1-3
CDR3 length: 12
CDR3 protein: ASRRVTGGNTIY

V gene: TRBV5-1
J gene: TRBJ1-4
CDR3 length: 13
CDR3 protein: ASSPGEATNEKLF

V gene: TRBV6-6
J gene: TRBJ1-2
CDR3 length: 12
CDR3 protein: ASSYSRDRVGYT

V gene: TRBV5-1
J gene: TRBJ2-7
CDR3 length: 13
CDR3 protein: ASSLSSGLLYEQY

V gene: TRBV5-4
J gene: TRBJ2-7
CDR3 length: 11
CDR3 protein: ASSLQGTYEQY

V gene: TRBV5-1
J gene: TRBJ1-1
CDR3 length: 15
CDR3 protein: ASTRRDRGRVGTEAF

V gene: TRBV14
J gene: TRBJ1-5
CDR3 length: 12
CDR3 protein: ASSEEYSNQPQH

V gene: TRBV10-3
J gene: TRBJ1-2
CDR3 length: 11
CDR3 protein: AIITGFDYGYT